Included here is one T cell receptor beta chain sequence, with context. The entry originates in a study of blood T cell repertoires in COVID-19. Germline V gene lookup returns CDR1 MNHEY and CDR2 SVGAGI. The CDR3 has 15 residues. J lost 4 bases, V lost 7 bases, and 10 bases had no gene match. The data were produced by immunoSEQ multiplex PCR, yet TCRdb's version contains in-frame clones alone and is incomplete. The sample yields around 180,000 clones, about nine tenths seen once. The sequence derives from a man between 70 and 80 years old with active or convalescent COVID-19. The source material was peripheral blood. V usage is TRBV6-5 and J usage is TRBJ2-5, with 9 bases lining up with TRBD1. The CDR3 spells CASINRDRAGETQYF. CDR3 in DNA: TGTGCCAGCATCAACCGGGACAGGGCGGGAGAGACCCAGTACTTC.